The rows below give T cell receptor beta chains drawn from one sample of a study of cytomegalovirus exposure and HLA in healthy donors. TCRdb's table, derived via immunoSEQ multiplex PCR, lists solely in-frame clones and lacks some. The data contain a few hundred thousand clones, roughly 88% of them singletons. The sample consisted of PBMCs. These receptors all stem from a woman between 18 and 30 years old in good health and CMV-seronegative. Both conserved end residues are part of each CDR3. The D gene is left open where the match is weak. Rows may omit the clone size; those that give it use once, few, many or a size class.

CDR3 | DNA | J | size | V | D
CASSQGLAPTYNEQFF | TGTGCCAGCAGCCAGGGACTAGCGCCCACCTACAATGAGCAGTTCTTC | TRBJ2-1 | . | TRBV7-2 | TRBD2
CASSPLGSRTYEQYF | TGTGCCAGCAGCCCCTTGGGCAGCCGCACCTACGAGCAGTACTTC | TRBJ2-7 | . | TRBV5-6 | .
CASSPLAASTDTQYF | TGTGCCAGCTCCCCACTAGCGGCTAGCACAGATACGCAGTATTTT | TRBJ2-3 | . | TRBV6-1 | TRBD2
CASGWESGRPTDTQYF | TGCGCCAGCGGCTGGGAGAGCGGGAGGCCCACAGATACGCAGTATTTT | TRBJ2-3 | . | TRBV5-1 | TRBD2
CASSESWPGAAYEQYF | TGTGCCAGCAGTGAATCCTGGCCAGGGGCTGCCTACGAGCAGTACTTC | TRBJ2-7 | . | TRBV25-1 | .
CASSFSTGEKLFF | TGTGCCAGCAGTTTTTCGACGGGGGAAAAACTGTTTTTT | TRBJ1-4 | . | TRBV27 | .
CASSAASGTLDTQYF | TGTGCCAGCAGCGCGGCTAGCGGGACATTAGATACGCAGTATTTT | TRBJ2-3 | . | TRBV9 | TRBD2
CAWSPGQGYEQYF | TGTGCCTGGAGTCCGGGACAGGGCTACGAGCAGTACTTC | TRBJ2-7 | . | TRBV30 | TRBD1
CASSPPRASGYTF | TGTGCCAGCAGCCCCCCGAGGGCTTCAGGCTACACCTTC | TRBJ1-2 | . | TRBV28 | .
CASSTLAGEGDEQYF | TGTGCCAGCAGTACACTAGCGGGAGAGGGCGACGAGCAGTACTTC | TRBJ2-7 | . | TRBV21-1 | .
CAIRGGLQETQYF | TGTGCCATCAGGGGGGGACTTCAAGAGACCCAGTACTTC | TRBJ2-5 | . | TRBV10-3 | .
CASSVQGYEQYF | TGTGCCAGCAGTGTACAGGGTTACGAGCAGTACTTC | TRBJ2-7 | once | TRBV25-1 | .
CASSFRTGGAGGYTF | TGTGCCAGCAGTTTTAGAACAGGGGGCGCGGGTGGCTACACCTTC | TRBJ1-2 | . | TRBV27 | TRBD1
CATSRDLTSGRQETQYF | TGTGCCACCAGCAGAGACCTGACTAGCGGAAGACAAGAGACCCAGTACTTC | TRBJ2-5 | . | TRBV15 | TRBD2
CASSPSSVSYEQYF | TGTGCCAGCAGCCCCTCCTCCGTCTCCTACGAGCAGTACTTC | TRBJ2-7 | . | TRBV7-9 | .
CASSETSAYNEQFF | TGTGCCAGCAGTGAGACTAGCGCATACAATGAGCAGTTCTTC | TRBJ2-1 | . | TRBV6-4 | TRBD2
CASSLPGDRGLTYGYTF | TGCGCCAGCAGTTTACCCGGGGACAGGGGCCTTACCTATGGCTACACCTTC | TRBJ1-2 | . | TRBV5-1 | TRBD1
CASSAVHPNTEAFF | TGTGCCAGCAGTGCGGTCCACCCTAACACTGAAGCTTTCTTT | TRBJ1-1 | many | TRBV25-1 | .
CASSQPSGSNGGYTF | TGCGCCAGCAGCCAACCCTCGGGGTCTAACGGAGGCTACACCTTC | TRBJ1-2 | . | TRBV4-3 | .
CASSEALRFGGQHQPQHF | TGTGCCAGCAGTGAAGCGCTTCGATTCGGGGGTCAACATCAGCCCCAGCATTTT | TRBJ1-5 | many | TRBV2 | .
CSVPDEDFYEQYF | TGCAGCGTTCCCGACGAAGACTTCTACGAGCAGTACTTC | TRBJ2-7 | . | TRBV29-1 | .
CASSLKTANQPQHF | TGTGCCAGCAGCTTGAAGACAGCGAATCAGCCCCAGCATTTT | TRBJ1-5 | . | TRBV5-6 | .
CASSPGQDPYQYF | TGTGCCAGCAGCCCCGGACAGGACCCATATCAGTACTTC | TRBJ2-7 | . | TRBV6-5 | TRBD1
CASSRDRGLHYEQYF | TGTGCCAGCAGCAGAGACAGGGGGCTTCACTACGAGCAGTACTTC | TRBJ2-7 | . | TRBV7-6 | TRBD1
CASSGGTSGYNEQFF | TGTGCCAGCAGCGGCGGGACTAGCGGTTACAATGAGCAGTTCTTC | TRBJ2-1 | . | TRBV9 | TRBD2
CASSSPRTEGYTF | TGTGCCAGCAGTTCCCCCCGGACAGAAGGCTACACCTTC | TRBJ1-2 | . | TRBV27 | .
CASSERGRGADQPQHF | TGTGCCAGCAGTGAGAGGGGGCGCGGCGCCGATCAGCCCCAGCATTTT | TRBJ1-5 | . | TRBV2 | TRBD1
CASSRTGPAYNEQFF | TGTGCCAGCAGTCGGACAGGGCCAGCCTACAATGAGCAGTTCTTC | TRBJ2-1 | . | TRBV6-1 | TRBD1
CSATSGTSYEQYF | TGCAGCGCAACTAGCGGGACATCCTACGAGCAGTACTTC | TRBJ2-7 | . | TRBV29-1 | TRBD2
CAISELTGANTEAFF | TGTGCCATCAGTGAGTTGACAGGGGCGAACACTGAAGCTTTCTTT | TRBJ1-1 | . | TRBV10-3 | TRBD1
CASSTGQGAETQYF | TGCGCCAGCAGCACAGGACAGGGGGCAGAGACCCAGTACTTC | TRBJ2-5 | . | TRBV5-1 | TRBD1
CASSLGRLLAGGQETQYF | TGTGCCAGCAGTTTGGGTCGCCTGCTAGCGGGAGGGCAGGAGACCCAGTACTTC | TRBJ2-5 | . | TRBV27 | TRBD2
CASLHGGGYEQYF | TGTGCCAGCCTACATGGGGGGGGTTACGAGCAGTACTTC | TRBJ2-7 | . | TRBV5-6 | TRBD2
CASSLETGPTDTQYF | TGTGCCAGCAGCTTAGAGACAGGGCCCACAGATACGCAGTATTTT | TRBJ2-3 | . | TRBV7-2 | TRBD1
CASSYYDAWRGSYEQYF | TGTGCCAGCAGCTACTACGACGCATGGCGGGGATCCTACGAGCAGTACTTC | TRBJ2-7 | . | TRBV7-2 | .
CASSSGLPAYEQYF | TGTGCCAGCAGTTCAGGACTGCCCGCCTACGAGCAGTACTTC | TRBJ2-7 | few | TRBV6-6 | .
CASSLGGPQPQHF | TGTGCCAGCAGTTTGGGGGGGCCTCAGCCCCAGCATTTT | TRBJ1-5 | . | TRBV28 | .
CASSLSGETQYF | TGTGCCAGCAGCTTATCCGGGGAGACCCAGTACTTC | TRBJ2-5 | . | TRBV11-2 | .
CASRGQGSYEQYF | TGTGCCAGCAGGGGACAGGGATCCTACGAGCAGTACTTC | TRBJ2-7 | . | TRBV28 | TRBD1
CASSFDTSGNEQFF | TGTGCCAGCAGTTTTGACACCTCGGGGAATGAGCAGTTCTTC | TRBJ2-1 | once | TRBV6-6 | .
CASSFSRGYGYTF | TGTGCCAGCAGTTTCTCCAGGGGTTATGGCTACACCTTC | TRBJ1-2 | . | TRBV27 | .